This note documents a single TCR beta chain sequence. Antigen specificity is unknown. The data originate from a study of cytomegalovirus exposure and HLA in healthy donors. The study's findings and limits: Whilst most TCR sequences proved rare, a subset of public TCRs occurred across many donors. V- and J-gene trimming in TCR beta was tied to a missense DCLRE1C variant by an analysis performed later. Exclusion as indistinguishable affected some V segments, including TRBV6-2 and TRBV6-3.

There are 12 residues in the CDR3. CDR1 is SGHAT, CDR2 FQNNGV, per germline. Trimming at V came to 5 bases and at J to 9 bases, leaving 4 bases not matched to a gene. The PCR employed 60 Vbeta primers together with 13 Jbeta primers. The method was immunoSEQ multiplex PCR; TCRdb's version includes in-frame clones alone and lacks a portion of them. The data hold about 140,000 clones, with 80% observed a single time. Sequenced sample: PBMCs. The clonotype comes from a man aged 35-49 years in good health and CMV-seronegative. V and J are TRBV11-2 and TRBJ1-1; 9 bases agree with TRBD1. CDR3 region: CASSPGTGKAFF. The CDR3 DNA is TGTGCCAGCAGCCCCGGGACAGGGAAAGCTTTCTTT.